This entry concerns a single T cell receptor (beta chain). The data originate from a study of T cell responses to AZD1222 COVID-19 vaccine. The method was immunoSEQ multiplex PCR; TCRdb's version includes in-frame clones alone and lacks a portion of them. Of approximately 100,000 clones listed, approximately 90% were seen once; the top ten hold around a sixth. The CDR3 has 16 residues. Germline V lookup: CDR1 SEHNR, CDR2 FQNEAQ (reference sequence). Trimming cost V 6 bases and J 5 bases; bases outside gene matches: 12. The sequences come from peripheral blood, collected on day 0 of AZD1222 vaccination. The V call is TRBV7-9, the J call TRBJ1-2; 10 nucleotides agree with TRBD1. The receptor was isolated from an adult in good health. In DNA form, the CDR3 reads TGTGCCAGCAGTGGGGGACAGGGGTTGTACAAGTATGGCTACACCTTC. Its translation is CASSGGQGLYKYGYTF.